The table lists the clone carrying this TCR beta chain with a count of one. What it binds is not known. The data stem from a study of T cell responses to AZD1222 COVID-19 vaccine. Findings and limits, study-wide: Without day 14 samples, only post-peak T cell repertoires were studied. Among those given AZD1222, only 6 or 7 were seropositive at baseline.

This CDR3 contains 13 residues. Germline lookup yields CDR1 WNHNN and CDR2 SYGVQD (reference sequence). Trimming removed 6 bases from V and 10 bases from J, with 17 bases in between. Clones were read by immunoSEQ multiplex PCR, and TCRdb kept only the in-frame ones, dropping some. Here the sample spans about 130,000 clones, 80% to 90% being singletons. The sequence was obtained from an adult in good health. This chain links TRBV10-1 with TRBJ2-3; weak D call: TRBD1 (6 bases). This specimen was peripheral blood, taken on day 0 of MenACWY control vaccination. Written as DNA, the CDR3 is TGCGCCAGCAGCCATCGGACAGTAATACCGCAGTATTTT. Translation: CASSHRTVIPQYF.